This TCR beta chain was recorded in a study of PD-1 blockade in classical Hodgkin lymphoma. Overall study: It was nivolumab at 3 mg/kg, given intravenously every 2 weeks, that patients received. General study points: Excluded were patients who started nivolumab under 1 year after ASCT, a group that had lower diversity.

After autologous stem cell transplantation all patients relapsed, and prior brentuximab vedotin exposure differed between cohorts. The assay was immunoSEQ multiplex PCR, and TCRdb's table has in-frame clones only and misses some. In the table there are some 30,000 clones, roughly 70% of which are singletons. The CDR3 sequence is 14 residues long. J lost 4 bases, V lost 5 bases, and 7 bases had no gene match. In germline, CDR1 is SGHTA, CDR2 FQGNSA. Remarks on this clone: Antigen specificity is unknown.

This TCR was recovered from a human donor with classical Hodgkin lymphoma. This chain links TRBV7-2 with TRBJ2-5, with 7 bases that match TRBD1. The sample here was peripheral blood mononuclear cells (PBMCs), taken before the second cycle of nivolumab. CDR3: CASSPRQGRETQYF. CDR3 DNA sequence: TGTGCCAGCAGCCCACGACAGGGAAGAGAGACCCAGTACTTC.